This TCR beta chain is from a study of cytomegalovirus exposure and HLA in healthy donors. The CDR3 covers 15 residues. V was pared by 4 bases and J by 2 bases, with 13 bases between. Germline lookup yields CDR1 SGDLS and CDR2 YYNGEE. The sample holds one count of this clone. What it binds is not known. Broader study findings: The authors listed around 150 TCR beta chains as cytomegalovirus-associated.

With 60 Vbeta and 13 Jbeta primers, the PCR was carried out. The repertoire was sequenced with immunoSEQ multiplex PCR; TCRdb's copy has only in-frame clones and lacks some. This table holds approximately 150,000 clones, 80% found once. Sequenced input: PBMCs. The clonotype comes from a woman in her twenties or thirties in good health and CMV-seronegative. The V call is TRBV9, the J call TRBJ2-1, with D perhaps TRBD2 (7 bases). The DNA of the CDR3 is TGTGCCAGCAGCCTGGGGGGGCGGACCTACAATGAGCAGTTCTTC. It encodes CASSLGGRTYNEQFF.